This TCR beta chain appears in the sequencing data of a study of cytomegalovirus exposure and HLA in healthy donors. Study-level background: A prior study identified approximately 110 million unique TCR beta sequences from roughly 180 million T cells. HLA-typed donors contributed some 83 million unique TCRs, which were held in an early data release. Study-wide results and limits: Earlier analysis looked at TCR beta V segments, and most were productive about 90% or about 30% of the time.

CDR1 is SNHLY, CDR2 FYNNEI, per germline. The V end lost 8 bases, the J end lost 6 bases, and 27 bases lay between the germline ends. The CDR3 length is 17 residues. PCR was performed using 60 Vbeta and 13 Jbeta primers. The data were produced by immunoSEQ multiplex PCR, yet TCRdb's version contains in-frame clones alone and is incomplete. The table includes around 160,000 clones, 80% to 90% detected once. Comment on this clone: No antigen is known for it.

The sequence was collected from a young man in good health and CMV-seropositive. The sequenced material came from PBMCs. V is TRBV2 and J is TRBJ2-3; perhaps TRBD2 as D (5 bases). CDR3 residues: CASLARGLTRSGDTQYF. Here the CDR3 DNA reads TGTGCCAGCCTCGCCCGCGGACTCACCCGCTCGGGGGATACGCAGTATTTT. The variable domain in full, with the rest retrieved from reference TRBV2 and TRBJ2-3, is EPEVTQTPSHQVTQMGQEVILRCVPISNHLYFYWYRQILGQKVEFLVSFYNNEISEKSEIFDDQFSVERPDGSNFTLKIRSTKLEDSAMYFCASLARGLTRSGDTQYFGPGTRLTVL.